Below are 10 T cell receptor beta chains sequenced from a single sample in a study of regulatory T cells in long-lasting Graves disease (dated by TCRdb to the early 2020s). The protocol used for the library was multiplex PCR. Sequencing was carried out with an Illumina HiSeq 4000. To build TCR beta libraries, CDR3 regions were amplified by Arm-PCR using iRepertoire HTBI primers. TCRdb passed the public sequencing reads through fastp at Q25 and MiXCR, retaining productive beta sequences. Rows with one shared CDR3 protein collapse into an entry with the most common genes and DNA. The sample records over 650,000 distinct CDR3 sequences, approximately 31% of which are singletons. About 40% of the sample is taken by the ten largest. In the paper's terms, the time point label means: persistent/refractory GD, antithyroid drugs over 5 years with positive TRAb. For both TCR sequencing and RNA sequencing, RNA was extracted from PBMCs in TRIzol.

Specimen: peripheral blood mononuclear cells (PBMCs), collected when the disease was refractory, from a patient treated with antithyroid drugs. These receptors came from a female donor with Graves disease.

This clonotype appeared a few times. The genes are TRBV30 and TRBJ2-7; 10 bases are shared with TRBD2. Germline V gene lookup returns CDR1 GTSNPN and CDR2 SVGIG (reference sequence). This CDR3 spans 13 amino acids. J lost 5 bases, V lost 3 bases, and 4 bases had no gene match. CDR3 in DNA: TGTGCCTGGAGGCCTAGCGGGAGCCACGAGCAGTACTTC. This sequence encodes CAWRPSGSHEQYF.

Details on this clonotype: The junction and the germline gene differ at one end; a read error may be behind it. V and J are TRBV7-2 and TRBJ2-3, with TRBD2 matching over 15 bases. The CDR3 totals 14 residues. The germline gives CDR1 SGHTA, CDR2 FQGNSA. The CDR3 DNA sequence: TGTGCCAGCAGCTCTCGTCGGACTAGCGGGAGGGTTAATTTT. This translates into CASSSRRTSGRVNF.

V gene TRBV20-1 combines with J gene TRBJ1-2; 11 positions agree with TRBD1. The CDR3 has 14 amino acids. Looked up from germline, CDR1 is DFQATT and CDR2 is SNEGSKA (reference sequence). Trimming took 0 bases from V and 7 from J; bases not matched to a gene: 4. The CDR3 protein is CSAREDRGLAGYTF. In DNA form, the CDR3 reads TGCAGTGCTAGAGAGGACAGGGGGCTCGCTGGCTACACCTTC.

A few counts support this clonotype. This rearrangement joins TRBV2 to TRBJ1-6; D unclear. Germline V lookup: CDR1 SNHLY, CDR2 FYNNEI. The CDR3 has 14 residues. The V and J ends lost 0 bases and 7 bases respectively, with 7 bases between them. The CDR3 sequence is CASSEALRNSPLHF. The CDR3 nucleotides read TGTGCCAGCAGTGAAGCGCTCCGGAATTCACCCCTCCACTTT. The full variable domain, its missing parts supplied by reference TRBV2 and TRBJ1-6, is EPEVTQTPSHQVTQMGQEVILRCVPISNHLYFYWYRQILGQKVEFLVSFYNNEISEKSEIFDDQFSVERPDGSNFTLKIRSTKLEDSAMYFCASSEALRNSPLHFGNGTRLTVT.

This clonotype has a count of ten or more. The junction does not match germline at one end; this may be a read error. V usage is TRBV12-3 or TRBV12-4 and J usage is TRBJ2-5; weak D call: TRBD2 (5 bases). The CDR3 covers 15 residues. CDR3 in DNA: TGTGCCAGCAGCTTAGCCCGGCGAGGGAGAGAGACCCAGTACTTC. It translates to CASSLARRGRETQYF.

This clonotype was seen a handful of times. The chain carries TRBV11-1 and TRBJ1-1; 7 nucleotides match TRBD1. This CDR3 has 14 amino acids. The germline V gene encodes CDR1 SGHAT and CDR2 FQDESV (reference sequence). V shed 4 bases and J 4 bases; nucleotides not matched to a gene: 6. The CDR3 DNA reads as TGTGCCAGCAGCTCAGGGGGTTGGGTCACTGAAGCTTTCTTT. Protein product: CASSSGGWVTEAFF.

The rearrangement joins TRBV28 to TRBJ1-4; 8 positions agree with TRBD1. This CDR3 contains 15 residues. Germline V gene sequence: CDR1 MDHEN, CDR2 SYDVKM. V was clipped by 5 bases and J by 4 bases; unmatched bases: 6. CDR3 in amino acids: CASSLSRGHNEKLFF. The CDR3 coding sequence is TGTGCCAGCAGTCTCTCCAGGGGGCATAATGAAAAACTGTTTTTT.

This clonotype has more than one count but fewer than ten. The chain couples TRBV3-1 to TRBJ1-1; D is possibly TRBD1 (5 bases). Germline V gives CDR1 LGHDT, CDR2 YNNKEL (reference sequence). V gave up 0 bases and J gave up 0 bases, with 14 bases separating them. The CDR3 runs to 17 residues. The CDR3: CASSQDLVQAMNTEAFF. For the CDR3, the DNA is TGTGCCAGCAGCCAAGATTTGGTACAGGCTATGAACACTGAAGCTTTCTTT. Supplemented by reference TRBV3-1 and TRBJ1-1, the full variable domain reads DTAVSQTPKYLVTQMGNDKSIKCEQNLGHDTMYWYKQDSKKFLKIMFSYNNKELIINETVPNRFSPKSPDKAHLNLHINSLELGDSAVYFCASSQDLVQAMNTEAFFGQGTRLTVV.

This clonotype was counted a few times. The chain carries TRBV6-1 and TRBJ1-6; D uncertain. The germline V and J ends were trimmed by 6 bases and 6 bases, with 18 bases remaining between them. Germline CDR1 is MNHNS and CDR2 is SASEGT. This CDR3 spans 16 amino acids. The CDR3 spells CASRTDRGGPNSPLHF. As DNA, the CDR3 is TGTGCCAGCAGGACCGATCGCGGTGGACCTAATTCACCCCTCCACTTT.

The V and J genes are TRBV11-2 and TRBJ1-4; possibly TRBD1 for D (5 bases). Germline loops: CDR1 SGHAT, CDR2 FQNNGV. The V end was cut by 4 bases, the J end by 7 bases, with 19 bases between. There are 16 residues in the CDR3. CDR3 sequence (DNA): TGTGCCAGCAGCTCAGGATTGCGGGGGGACGGTGAAAAACTGTTTTTT. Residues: CASSSGLRGDGEKLFF.